This TCR beta chain was observed in a study of cytomegalovirus exposure and HLA in healthy donors. Across the whole study: A subsequent analysis stated that the 120 or so validation repertoires were run on the same platform as the approximately 700 first-cohort repertoires. Study results and caveats: Subsequent analysis showed first-cohort TCR clusters tending to co-occur in 120 validation repertoires. It was 150 or so TCR beta chains that were listed as cytomegalovirus-associated. Most TCRs appeared rarely, but some public TCRs recurred in many donors.

The table lists this clone with a count of one. Its target is not known. Only in-frame clones appear in the TCRdb table, and some are missing; sequencing was by immunoSEQ multiplex PCR. The profile shows roughly 140,000 clones, around 88% of them singletons. The sequence was collected from a woman between 18 and 29 years old in good health and CMV-seropositive. The specimen was PBMCs.

This chain's CDR3 is CATGGQSFGYGYTF. In DNA, the CDR3 is TGTGCCACCGGGGGACAGTCCTTTGGGTATGGCTACACCTTC. The chain has TRBV7-9 and TRBJ1-2, with 7 bases identical to TRBD1. Germline V gives CDR1 SEHNR, CDR2 FQNEAQ (reference sequence). The CDR3 is made up of 14 amino acids. The V gene end was trimmed by 10 bases and the J gene end by 5 bases; junction bases not matched to a gene: 13.